These 15 T cell receptor beta chains originate from one sample sequenced in a study of blood T cells in healthy people across ages. A second about 6 to 11 cycle PCR used barcoded and J-beta primers. TCRdb ran MiXCR on the 5' RACE reads and lists one entry per CDR3 protein. The table records 750,000 to 950,000 distinct CDR3 sequences, about 26% of them present only once. The same data also went into a second study, on T cells of mothers and their children.

Sequencing was performed on blood. The receptors originated from a boy under 18 in good health.

Comments on this clonotype: An end of the junction differs from the germline gene, which may be a read error. This chain connects TRBV6-6 to TRBJ1-4; 10 bases are shared with TRBD1. Germline V lookup: CDR1 MNHNY, CDR2 SVGAGI (reference sequence). This CDR3 has 15 residues. For the CDR3, the DNA is TGTGCCAGCAGTTACTCGACAGGGGGCGAAGGGAAACGGTTTTTT. Translating it yields CASSYSTGGEGKRFF.

This sequence joins TRBV7-9 and TRBJ2-7; 8 bases agree with TRBD1. The trim removed 1 base at V and 1 base at J, leaving 3 bases unmatched. CDR1 is SEHNR and CDR2 is FQNEAQ in the germline V gene (reference sequence). The CDR3 length is 15 residues. CDR3 DNA: TGTGCCAGCAGCTTAGACAGGGGGAAATCCTACGAGCAGTACTTC. Encoded protein: CASSLDRGKSYEQYF.

On this clonotype: A much larger clone differs from this one at a single base, so this may be a read error. The conserved phenylalanine or tryptophan is not found at the CDR3 terminus, so this likely reflects a read error. The rearrangement links TRBV4-1 to TRBJ1-5; no reliable D call. V was clipped by 0 bases and J by 8 bases, with 11 bases between them. This CDR3 has 14 amino acids. Germline CDR1 MGHRA, CDR2 YSYEKL. The CDR3 reads CASSQDRNGEPQHS. The CDR3 coding sequence is TGCGCCAGCAGCCAAGACAGGAATGGGGAGCCCCAGCATTCT.

A few counts support this clonotype. The J gene is TRBJ2-1, the V gene TRBV15; no clear D. CDR1 and CDR2 from the germline V gene are LNHNV and YYDKDF (reference sequence). Trimming left V 0 bases short and J 3 bases short, with 12 bases between. The CDR3 loop spans 16 amino acids. In DNA form, the CDR3 reads TGTGCCACCAGCAGAGAAGGCCAGGAAGGCTACAATGAGCAGTTCTTC. Translated: CATSREGQEGYNEQFF.

There are a few counts of this clonotype. This chain uses TRBV10-3 with TRBJ2-4; maybe TRBD1 (6 bases). Germline assignment: CDR1 ENHRY and CDR2 SYGVKD. Deletions cut 3 bases from V and 9 bases from J, with 9 bases between. This CDR3 comprises 12 residues. CDR3 sequence reads: CAISETGFIQYF. For the CDR3, the DNA is TGTGCCATCAGTGAAACAGGGTTCATTCAGTACTTC.

The genes are TRBV9 and TRBJ2-2; TRBD1 might be the D (6 bases). The V end lost 3 bases, the J end lost 7 bases, and 10 bases lay between the germline ends. There are 13 residues in the CDR3. Germline values: CDR1 SGDLS, CDR2 YYNGEE. This chain's CDR3 is CASSGAGVGELFF. The CDR3 nucleotides are TGTGCCAGCAGCGGGGCAGGGGTCGGGGAGCTGTTTTTT.

V usage is TRBV7-2 and J usage is TRBJ1-1; no reliable D call. Germline-derived CDR1 and CDR2 are SGHTA and FQGNSA. The germline V and J ends were trimmed by 1 base and 0 bases, with 9 bases remaining between them. The CDR3 contains 15 residues. The CDR3 loop reads CASSLGLRLNTEAFF. DNA for the CDR3: TGTGCCAGCAGCTTAGGTCTCAGGCTGAACACTGAAGCTTTCTTT. Looking up the rest from reference TRBV7-2 and TRBJ1-1 gives the full variable domain: GAGVSQSPSNKVTEKGKDVELRCDPISGHTALYWYRQSLGQGLEFLIYFQGNSAPDKSGLPSDRFSAERTGGSVSTLTIQRTQQEDSAVYLCASSLGLRLNTEAFFGQGTRLTVV.

The chain joins TRBV7-3 to TRBJ1-2, with no clear D. This CDR3 has 15 amino acids. Trimming took 5 bases from V and 0 from J, leaving 13 bases between them. Germline CDR1 and CDR2: SGHTA and FQGTGA. CDR3 coding DNA: TGTGCCAGCAGCCAGGACGGACGGACTAACTATGGCTACACCTTC. Translated, it gives CASSQDGRTNYGYTF.

The chain links TRBV3-1 to TRBJ2-1; 9 nucleotides match TRBD2. V dropped 4 bases and J dropped 1; count of bases not matched to a gene: 2. Germline loops: CDR1 LGHDT, CDR2 YNNKEL (reference sequence). The CDR3 spans 15 residues. This CDR3 is CASSPGLASYNEQFF. In DNA form, the CDR3 reads TGTGCCAGCAGCCCGGGACTAGCATCCTACAATGAGCAGTTCTTC.

The chain couples TRBV28 to TRBJ1-2, with 7 positions matching TRBD1. There are 14 residues in the CDR3. Germline CDR1 and CDR2: MDHEN and SYDVKM. Germline trimming cut 4 bases from V and 4 bases from J; bases unmatched to any gene: 6. The CDR3 DNA reads as TGTGCCAGCAGTTCGACAGGGACTGGCTATGGCTACACCTTC. The encoded protein is CASSSTGTGYGYTF.

This clonotype was detected only a few times. The V gene is TRBV4-1, the J gene TRBJ1-2; perhaps TRBD1 as D (6 bases). The V end was cut by 0 bases, the J end by 8 bases, with 22 bases between. The CDR3 is 17 amino acids. Germline V gene lookup returns CDR1 MGHRA and CDR2 YSYEKL. DNA of the CDR3: TGCGCCAGCAGCCAAGATGGGTTTGACAGGCCCATGGGGGGCTACACCTTC. Amino acids: CASSQDGFDRPMGGYTF.

This sequence joins TRBV3-1 and TRBJ2-3; no firm D call. From germline, CDR1 is LGHDT and CDR2 YNNKEL (reference sequence). The CDR3 totals 13 residues. Between the trimmed V and J ends, which lost 6 bases and 6 bases, there was a span of 13 bases. The chain's CDR3 is CASRSFGSDTQYF. CDR3 nucleotides: TGTGCCAGCAGATCATTCGGATCCGATACGCAGTATTTT.

CDR3 sequence: CASSPQGEREQYF. CDR3 in DNA: TGTGCCAGCAGCCCACAGGGGGAACGGGAGCAGTACTTC. V and J are TRBV5-5 and TRBJ2-7, with TRBD1 identical over 8 bases. V dropped 4 bases and J dropped 7; count of bases not matched to a gene: 7. The CDR3 length is 13 residues. Germline CDR1 and CDR2: SGHKS and YYEKEE (reference sequence).

This clonotype has just a few counts. CDR3 region: CASSLEFRGFGRNTEAFF. As DNA, the CDR3 is TGTGCCAGCAGCTTAGAGTTCAGGGGCTTCGGAAGGAACACTGAAGCTTTCTTT. The chain employs TRBV7-9 and TRBJ1-1, with D possibly being TRBD1 (6 bases). V lost 1 base, J lost 1 base, and 19 bases lay in between. The length of the CDR3 is 18 residues. Germline CDR1 reads SEHNR; CDR2 reads FQNEAQ (reference sequence).

The chain joins TRBV27 to TRBJ1-3, with TRBD1 as a possible D gene (5 bases). This CDR3 has 14 residues. Germline-derived CDR1 and CDR2 are MNHEY and SMNVEV (reference sequence). Trimming pared 5 bases from V and 7 bases from J, leaving 15 bases between. This CDR3 is CASSPQRGGNTIYF. CDR3 in DNA: TGTGCCAGCAGTCCCCAAAGGGGAGGGAACACCATATATTTT.